This paragraph reports one T cell receptor beta chain. What it recognizes is unknown. Germline-derived CDR1 and CDR2 are SGHVS and FQNEAQ. V was pared by 11 bases and J by 7 bases, with 27 bases between. The CDR3 extends over 15 amino acids. This sample is part of a study of Ad26.COV2.S vaccination and SARS-CoV-2 variants. Study-level points and caveats: For non-spike TCRs, breadth in vaccine recipients resembled that in placebo recipients.

Using immunoSEQ multiplex PCR, the repertoire was profiled, and TCRdb retains in-frame clones only, with some absent. The sample yields some 420,000 clones, 88% seen once. Treatment denoted: roughly 18 received Ad26.COV2.S at low or high dose, single or two shots; roughly 5 received placebo; per-sample allocation not given. On day 63 after the first injection, vaccine and placebo recipients gave samples. The donor's status was that of an adult aged 18-55 years in Boston. V usage is TRBV7-8 and J usage is TRBJ2-7; possible D gene TRBD1, 6 bases. The sequence was collected from a person aged 18-65 years who received the Ad26.COV2.S COVID-19 vaccine or a placebo. The sample in question was peripheral blood, obtained in a trial of Ad26.COV2.S vaccine versus placebo. The CDR3 DNA is TGTGCCTCTCGACCCACCTCAGGGGCCGGGGAGGAGCAGTACTTC. The encoded protein is CASRPTSGAGEEQYF.